One sample yielded the 25 T cell receptor beta chains listed below, sequenced in a study of T cells in Graves' hyperthyroidism and ophthalmopathy. Amplification yielded TCR beta CDR3 regions, with RNA transcripts as the source. First-round RT-PCR with HTBI primers amplified the TCR CDR3 region. TCRdb analysed the multiplex PCR reads with MiXCR anew, one entry per CDR3 protein. Of some 200,000 distinct CDR3 sequences listed, roughly 18% are singletons. The sequencing sample was made of blood. These receptors were taken from a man between 45 and 60 years old with Graves' hyperthyroidism.

This clonotype was recorded once. The V and J genes are TRBV5-6 and TRBJ1-4; 8 bases agree with TRBD1. The CDR3 sequence is 14 residues long. V shed 2 bases and J 7 bases; nucleotides not matched to a gene: 4. Germline V gene lookup returns CDR1 SGHDT and CDR2 YYEEEE. In nucleotides, the CDR3 is TGTGCCAGCAGCTTCTCAGGGGGCACTGAAAAACTGTTTTTT. Amino acid sequence: CASSFSGGTEKLFF.

This clonotype was seen a few times. The rearrangement joins TRBV19 to TRBJ2-3; TRBD2 agrees at 7 bases. CDR1 is LNHDA and CDR2 is SQIVND in the germline V gene (reference sequence). This CDR3 region has 16 residues. V shed 4 bases, J shed 4 bases, and the junction held 11 bases outside the gene matches. This chain's CDR3 is CASSTPWREIPDTQYF. CDR3 bases: TGTGCCAGTAGTACCCCTTGGCGGGAGATCCCAGATACGCAGTATTTT.

This clonotype was seen at least ten times. In DNA, the CDR3 is TGTGCCAGCAGTTTCAGACAGGGGGTAAAGACCCAGTACTTC. Amino acid sequence: CASSFRQGVKTQYF. The chain couples TRBV28 to TRBJ2-5, with TRBD1 matching 9 bases. CDR1 is MDHEN and CDR2 is SYDVKM in the germline V gene. The CDR3 consists of 14 residues. Losses at the gene ends were 3 bases for V and 6 bases for J; bases not matched to a gene: 5.

This chain connects TRBV4-2 to TRBJ2-5; 10 nucleotides line up with TRBD1. V lost 3 bases, J lost 2 bases, and 9 bases stayed unmatched. The CDR3 consists of 17 residues. Germline assignment: CDR1 LGHNA and CDR2 YNFKEQ. The CDR3 spells CASSQSTGGEQQETQYF. The CDR3 DNA reads as TGTGCCAGCAGCCAGTCGACAGGGGGCGAGCAACAAGAGACCCAGTACTTC.

In this sample, this clonotype turned up many times. The chain joins TRBV11-3 to TRBJ2-7, with D hard to call. The germline gives CDR1 SGHNT, CDR2 YENEEA. The CDR3 runs 14 residues. V lost 1 base, J lost 3 bases, and 10 bases lay in between. This chain's CDR3 is CASSLVSSVYEQYF. The CDR3 DNA reads as TGTGCCAGCAGCTTAGTATCTTCAGTCTACGAGCAGTACTTC.

In its sample, this clonotype was seen many times. The CDR3 is CASSTRTGGGDTDTQYF. The CDR3 DNA reads as TGTGCCAGCAGTACCCGGACAGGGGGTGGCGACACAGATACGCAGTATTTT. The chain is built from TRBV28 and TRBJ2-3, with TRBD1 matching over 10 bases. The V gene's germline CDR1 is MDHEN and CDR2 SYDVKM. V lost 5 bases, J lost 2 bases, and 10 bases stayed unmatched. There are 17 residues in the CDR3.

Ten or more counts support this clonotype. The CDR3 region is CASSLMDRDGYTF. CDR3 coding DNA: TGTGCCAGCAGCCTAATGGACAGGGATGGCTACACCTTC. This rearrangement joins TRBV7-9 to TRBJ1-2, with TRBD1 matching 8 bases. From germline, CDR1 is SEHNR and CDR2 FQNEAQ (reference sequence). The CDR3 totals 13 residues. The ends lost 5 bases at V and 6 bases at J; junction bases unmatched: 5.

Regarding this clonotype: This may come from a read error, since a much larger clone is one base off. V gene TRBV7-2 combines with J gene TRBJ2-3; tentatively, D is TRBD2 (5 bases). The CDR3 length is 15 residues. V was cut by 0 bases and J by 4 bases, with 11 bases left in between. Germline V CDR1 and CDR2: SGHTA, FQGNSA. Here the CDR3 reads CASSLASGGADTQYF. Here the CDR3 DNA reads TGTGCCAGCAGCTTAGCTTCAGGAGGCGCAGATACGCAGTATTTT.

This clonotype was seen ten or more times. The rearrangement uses TRBV5-1 and TRBJ2-3; 7 bases are a match to TRBD2. CDR1 is SGHRS, CDR2 YFSETQ, per germline. V lost 4 bases and J lost 4; bases outside the gene matches: 9. The CDR3 is 15 residues long. The CDR3 DNA sequence: TGCGCCAGCAGCCTCGGGACTACAGAAGCAGATACGCAGTATTTT. Amino acid sequence: CASSLGTTEADTQYF.

The V gene is TRBV5-1, the J gene TRBJ1-2; no firm D call. Trimming left V 0 bases short and J 0 bases short, with 6 bases between. Germline values: CDR1 SGHRS, CDR2 YFSETQ. CDR3 size: 14 residues. The CDR3: CASSLEAANYGYTF. As DNA, the CDR3 is TGCGCCAGCAGCTTGGAGGCAGCTAACTATGGCTACACCTTC.

This clonotype was detected only a few times. This rearrangement joins TRBV6-5 to TRBJ2-6; no firm D call. The CDR3 sequence is 20 residues long. Germline V lookup: CDR1 MNHEY, CDR2 SVGAGI. The V gene lost 0 bases and the J gene lost 0 bases, with 18 bases spanning the gap. CDR3 in DNA: TGTGCCAGCAGTTACTCATCATACTCAAGTGGATACTCTGGGGCCAACGTCCTGACTTTC. As protein: CASSYSSYSSGYSGANVLTF.

This clonotype was counted only a few times. The chain employs TRBV5-8 and TRBJ2-3; D gene unclear. The germline gives CDR1 SGHTS, CDR2 YDEGEE. The V gene lost 5 bases and the J gene lost 4 bases, with 14 bases spanning the gap. The CDR3 spans 14 residues. CDR3 nucleotide sequence: TGTGCCAGCAGGAGGACCCCTGTGGCAGATACGCAGTATTTT. Translating it yields CASRRTPVADTQYF.

Comment on this clonotype: This may arise from a read error, as a much more abundant clone is one base away. V and J are TRBV11-2 and TRBJ2-2, with 8 bases lining up with TRBD2. Germline CDR1 and CDR2: SGHAT and FQNNGV. The CDR3 runs 18 residues. J gave up 4 bases and V 2 bases, and 12 bases lay outside the gene matches. CDR3 sequence: CASSLWTPSGSFTGELFF. The DNA for the CDR3 is TGTGCCAGCAGCTTATGGACCCCAAGCGGGAGTTTCACCGGGGAGCTGTTTTTT. Filled out from reference TRBV11-2 and TRBJ2-2, the complete variable domain reads EAGVAQSPRYKIIEKRQSVAFWCNPISGHATLYWYQQILGQGPKLLIQFQNNGVVDDSQLPKDRFSAERLKGVDSTLKIQPAKLEDSAVYLCASSLWTPSGSFTGELFFGEGSRLTVL.

This clonotype has a count of ten or more. The chain links TRBV28 to TRBJ2-5; D perhaps matches TRBD2 (6 bases). CDR3 size: 14 residues. Germline loops: CDR1 MDHEN, CDR2 SYDVKM. Trimming took 5 bases from V and 2 from J, leaving 12 bases between them. The CDR3 region is CASSLLAEQETQYF. In DNA form, the CDR3 reads TGTGCCAGCAGTCTACTAGCCGAACAAGAGACCCAGTACTTC.

Concerning this clonotype itself: A junction end diverges from the germline sequence, so it may reflect a read error. The chain joins TRBV7-2 to TRBJ1-2; 7 nucleotides agree with TRBD1. Germline loops: CDR1 SGHTA, CDR2 FQGNSA. This CDR3 region has 14 residues. The CDR3 DNA reads TGTGCCAGCAGCTTAACGAGGGGGCAGTATGACTACACCTTC. Its translation is CASSLTRGQYDYTF.

This clonotype occurred a few times. V is TRBV28 and J is TRBJ2-5, with D possibly being TRBD1 or TRBD2 (6 bases each). V was clipped by 6 bases and J by 1 base, with 12 bases between them. Germline V gives CDR1 MDHEN, CDR2 SYDVKM. The CDR3 contains 14 residues. The CDR3, as DNA: TGTGCCAGCAGCGAGGGGGGACTCCAAGAGACCCAGTACTTC. As protein: CASSEGGLQETQYF.

The table lists this clonotype with many counts. The gene calls are TRBV5-1 and TRBJ1-2; D remains ambiguous. Looked up from germline, CDR1 is SGHRS and CDR2 is YFSETQ. This CDR3 spans 15 amino acids. V lost 0 bases and J 4 bases, leaving 13 bases between the germline ends. The CDR3 is CASSLGPAGPYGYTF. Here the CDR3 DNA reads TGCGCCAGCAGCTTGGGTCCCGCAGGTCCCTATGGCTACACCTTC.

This clonotype was picked up a small number of times. The rearrangement joins TRBV30 to TRBJ2-1; D could derive from TRBD1 or TRBD2 (5 bases each). V was shortened by 0 bases and J by 7 bases, with 13 bases between the two germline ends. The CDR3 is 14 amino acids. The germline gives CDR1 GTSNPN, CDR2 SVGIG (reference sequence). CDR3 bases: TGTGCCTGGAGTGTAACGCCGGGGACGAATGAGCAGTTCTTC. Protein product: CAWSVTPGTNEQFF.

The sample holds many counts of this clonotype. The chain links TRBV29-1 to TRBJ2-7; D ambiguous. The V gene lost 1 base and the J gene lost 3 bases, with 7 bases spanning the gap. This CDR3 spans 12 amino acids. Germline CDR1 reads SQVTM; CDR2 reads ANQGSEA. CDR3 in DNA: TGCAGCGTTGAAGGGGGTGGCTACGAGCAGTACTTC. It yields the protein CSVEGGGYEQYF.

This clonotype was observed many times. V and J are TRBV20-1 and TRBJ2-3, with D hard to call. The CDR3 sequence is 14 residues long. Per the germline V gene, CDR1 is DFQATT and CDR2 is SNEGSKA (reference sequence). Trimming took 5 bases from V and 0 from J, leaving 12 bases between them. The CDR3 region is CSAARSASTDTQYF. CDR3 nucleotides: TGCAGTGCTGCTCGTTCGGCTAGCACAGATACGCAGTATTTT.

There are a few counts of this clonotype. The V call is TRBV3-1, the J call TRBJ1-1; TRBD1 might be the D (6 bases). The CDR3 consists of 13 residues. V was cut by 2 bases and J by 3 bases, with 7 bases left in between. CDR1 and CDR2 from the germline V gene are LGHDT and YNNKEL (reference sequence). CDR3 nucleotides: TGTGCCAGCAGCCAAAACAGGGACACTGAAGCTTTCTTT. Protein sequence: CASSQNRDTEAFF. The variable domain in full, completed from reference TRBV3-1 and TRBJ1-1, reads DTAVSQTPKYLVTQMGNDKSIKCEQNLGHDTMYWYKQDSKKFLKIMFSYNNKELIINETVPNRFSPKSPDKAHLNLHINSLELGDSAVYFCASSQNRDTEAFFGQGTRLTVV.

The CDR3, as DNA: TGTGCCACCAGTGAGACTAGCACGGGCCAAGAGACCCAGTACTTC. This sequence encodes CATSETSTGQETQYF. The rearrangement joins TRBV24-1 to TRBJ2-5; 7 bases are shared with TRBD2. CDR1 and CDR2 (germline): KGHDR, SFDVKD. The CDR3 has 15 residues. Trimming cost V 4 bases and J 1 base; bases outside gene matches: 5.

The rearrangement uses TRBV9 and TRBJ2-4; TRBD2 aligns across 14 bases. Trimming took 1 base from V and 1 from J; bases not matched to a gene: 7. There are 19 residues in the CDR3. Germline V gives CDR1 SGDLS, CDR2 YYNGEE. The CDR3 DNA reads as TGTGCCAGCAGCGTAAACGGGACTAGCGGGAGAGAGGCCAAAAACATTCAGTACTTC. Its protein product is CASSVNGTSGREAKNIQYF.

The sample holds many counts of this clonotype. This chain joins TRBV5-5 and TRBJ2-5; D may correspond to TRBD1 or TRBD2 (5 bases each). This CDR3 region has 16 residues. Germline lookup yields CDR1 SGHKS and CDR2 YYEKEE (reference sequence). Between the trimmed V and J ends, which lost 0 bases and 2 bases, there was a span of 14 bases. The CDR3 region has the DNA TGTGCCAGCAGCTTGGGGTATGGGACGCAACAAGAGACCCAGTACTTC. Its protein is CASSLGYGTQQETQYF.

A remark on this clonotype: The junction and the germline gene differ at one end; a read error may be behind it. The V and J genes are TRBV24-1 and TRBJ2-5, with D possibly being TRBD1 or TRBD2 (6 bases each). Germline CDR1 and CDR2: KGHDR and SFDVKD. The CDR3 covers 16 residues. The CDR3 nucleotides read TGTGCCACCAGTGATCCTAAGGGGGGTTCGGGAGAGACCCAGTGCTTC. As protein: CATSDPKGGSGETQCF.